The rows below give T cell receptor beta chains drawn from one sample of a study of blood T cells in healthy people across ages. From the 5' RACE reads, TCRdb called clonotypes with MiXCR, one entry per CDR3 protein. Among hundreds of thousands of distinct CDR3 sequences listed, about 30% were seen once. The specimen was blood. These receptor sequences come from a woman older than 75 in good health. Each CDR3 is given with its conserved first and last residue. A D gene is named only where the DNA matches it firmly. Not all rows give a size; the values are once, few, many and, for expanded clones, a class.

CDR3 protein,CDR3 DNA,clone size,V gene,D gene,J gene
CASSLDHMNTEAFF,TGTGCCAGCAGCTTAGATCACATGAACACTGAAGCTTTCTTT,.,TRBV11-3,.,TRBJ1-1
CASSKGDQGRVTFTDTQYF,TGTGCCAGCAGCAAAGGGGATCAGGGGCGCGTAACCTTCACAGATACGCAGTATTTT,many,TRBV21-1,.,TRBJ2-3
CASSGGTKETQYF,TGTGCCAGCAGTGGCGGGACAAAAGAGACCCAGTACTTC,many,TRBV2,.,TRBJ2-5
CATSVGGGATDTQYF,TGTGCCACCAGTGTCGGCGGGGGGGCCACAGATACGCAGTATTTT,many,TRBV24-1,TRBD2,TRBJ2-3
CSARLYLPSGGPQETQYF,TGCAGTGCTAGACTTTACCTGCCTAGCGGGGGGCCCCAAGAGACCCAGTATTTT,.,TRBV20-1,TRBD2,TRBJ2-3
CASSQGLRTGDYGYTF,TGTGCCAGCAGCCAAGGGTTGCGGACAGGGGACTATGGCTACACCTTC,many,TRBV3-1,TRBD1,TRBJ1-2
CASRRTGGEQYF,TGTGCCAGCAGGAGGACAGGGGGCGAGCAGTACTTC,many,TRBV6-2/TRBV6-3,TRBD1,TRBJ2-7
CASSSGEGKGIYEQYF,TGTGCCAGCAGCTCCGGGGAAGGGAAGGGAATCTACGAGCAGTACTTC,many,TRBV7-9,.,TRBJ2-7
CASSIDRGAGLTQHF,TGTGCCAGTAGTATAGATCGGGGGGCCGGATTAACCCAGCATTTT,few,TRBV19,.,TRBJ1-5
CASSMVPQREKPQHF,TGTGCCAGTAGTATGGTACCGCAAAGGGAGAAGCCCCAGCATTTT,.,TRBV19,.,TRBJ1-5
CASSLGRMNTEAFF,TGTGCCAGCAGCTTGGGACGGATGAACACTGAAGCTTTCTTT,many,TRBV11-3,.,TRBJ1-1
CSASRQKETQYF,TGCAGTGCTAGCCGACAGAAGGAGACCCAGTACTTC,many,TRBV20-1,.,TRBJ2-5
CASSDYRGWTEAFF,TGTGCCAGCAGCGACTACAGGGGGTGGACTGAAGCTTTCTTT,many,TRBV7-2,TRBD1,TRBJ1-1
CASDPGATNEKLFF,TGTGCCAGCGACCCAGGGGCAACTAATGAAAAACTGTTTTTT,.,TRBV6-2/TRBV6-3,.,TRBJ1-4
CASSIGGGAREAQYF,TGTGCCAGTAGTATTGGCGGGGGGGCGCGAGAGGCCCAGTACTTC,.,TRBV19,TRBD2,TRBJ2-5
CASSRDLTVAFF,TGTGCCAGCAGCAGGGACTTGACTGTAGCTTTCTTT,.,TRBV7-9,.,TRBJ1-1
CASSYSMGGYTF,TGTGCCAGCAGTTACTCGATGGGTGGCTACACCTTC,many,TRBV6-2/TRBV6-3,.,TRBJ1-2
CASSQDYGGEYTF,TGCGCCAGCAGCCAAGATTACGGGGGGGAGTACACCTTC,many,TRBV4-3,.,TRBJ1-2
CASSSGTDGNTEAFF,TGTGCCAGCAGCTCAGGGACGGACGGGAACACTGAAGCTTTCTTT,.,TRBV7-9,.,TRBJ1-1
CASSVGERETQFF,TGTGCCAGCAGTGTAGGGGAGCGAGAGACCCAGTTCTTC,.,TRBV9,.,TRBJ2-1
CATSDPMTGANTDTQYF,TGTGCCACCAGTGATCCGATGACAGGGGCGAACACAGATACGCAGTATTTT,many,TRBV24-1,TRBD1,TRBJ2-3
CASSPGLAGGPEQFF,TGTGCCAGCAGCCCGGGACTAGCGGGGGGGCCGGAGCAGTTCTTC,.,TRBV3-1,TRBD2,TRBJ2-1
CASSLGRMSGKLFF,TGTGCCAGCAGTTTAGGCCGGATGAGCGGGAAACTGTTTTTT,many,TRBV27,.,TRBJ1-4
CASSLPPIGEQYF,TGTGCCAGCAGTTTACCCCCAATCGGCGAGCAGTACTTC,.,TRBV28,.,TRBJ2-7
CASSLFGQGRNYGYTF,TGTGCCAGCAGTTTGTTCGGACAGGGCCGTAACTATGGCTACACCTTC,many,TRBV28,TRBD1,TRBJ1-2
CASGSRASSGANVPTF,TGTGCCAGCGGCTCAAGGGCGAGCTCTGGGGCCAACGTCCCGACTTTC,.,TRBV7-3,.,TRBJ2-6
CASSFGGLAGGEQFF,TGTGCCAGCAGCTTTGGGGGACTAGCAGGGGGTGAGCAGTTCTTC,.,TRBV11-3,TRBD2,TRBJ2-1
CASSFGGALGQHF,TGTGCCAGCAGTTTTGGCGGGGCACTGGGGCAGCATTTT,.,TRBV28,.,TRBJ1-5
CASSLSPGGEAFF,TGCGCCAGCAGCTTGAGCCCAGGGGGTGAAGCTTTCTTT,many,TRBV5-1,TRBD1,TRBJ1-1
CASRKSRASTDTQYF,TGTGCCAGCAGGAAGAGTAGGGCTAGCACAGATACGCAGTATTTT,.,TRBV7-2,.,TRBJ2-3
CSVAPSKKQGTEAFF,TGCAGCGTTGCCCCCTCGAAAAAACAGGGTACTGAAGCTTTCTTT,.,TRBV29-1,.,TRBJ1-1
CASSPALGGTNEKLFF,TGTGCCAGCAGCCCTGCACTTGGGGGTACTAATGAAAAACTGTTTTTT,.,TRBV11-2,.,TRBJ1-4
CASSPDRVADTQYF,TGTGCCAGCTCACCGGACAGGGTGGCAGATACGCAGTATTTT,.,TRBV18,TRBD1,TRBJ2-3
CASSNPGEVNEKLFF,TGTGCCAGCAGCAACCCCGGCGAAGTGAATGAAAAACTGTTTTTT,many,TRBV7-9,.,TRBJ1-4
CASSLGWGSYNSPLHF,TGTGCCAGCAGCTTAGGATGGGGATCCTATAATTCACCCCTCCACTTT,few,TRBV7-2,.,TRBJ1-6
CASKPSGTSNEKLFF,TGTGCCAGCAAGCCCTCGGGGACGTCGAATGAAAAACTGTTTTTT,few,TRBV2,.,TRBJ1-4
CASSLALQGPYGYTF,TGTGCCAGCAGTTTAGCGCTCCAGGGACCCTATGGCTACACCTTC,.,TRBV12-3/TRBV12-4,.,TRBJ1-2
CASSVAGEPYNEQFF,TGTGCCAGCAGCGTCGCGGGGGAGCCCTACAATGAGCAGTTCTTC,.,TRBV9,TRBD2,TRBJ2-1
CSASPPMGPDTQYF,TGCAGTGCTAGTCCTCCTATGGGCCCGGATACGCAGTATTTT,many,TRBV20-1,.,TRBJ2-3
CASTQWGNGYNEQFF,TGTGCCAGCACCCAGTGGGGAAACGGGTACAATGAGCAGTTCTTC,many,TRBV7-9,.,TRBJ2-1
CSVYGGTSGIIEQFF,TGCAGCGTTTATGGCGGGACTAGCGGGATAATAGAGCAGTTCTTC,.,TRBV29-1,TRBD2,TRBJ2-1
CASSMSWHGNQPQHF,TGTGCCAGTAGTATGTCGTGGCATGGCAATCAGCCCCAGCATTTT,many,TRBV19,.,TRBJ1-5